The T cell receptor (beta chain) under discussion was sequenced for a study of blood T cell repertoires in COVID-19. Study-level background: Whether acute or convalescent, the COVID-19 samples came from the United States, Italy and Spain.

This CDR3 comprises 16 residues. V shed 2 bases and J shed 5 bases, with 18 bases lying between them. From germline, CDR1 is SGHTA and CDR2 FQGNSA. Generated by immunoSEQ multiplex PCR, the TCRdb table keeps only in-frame clones and is missing some. The data show about 210,000 clones, with around 83% seen just once and more than 3% held by the top ten. The chain joins TRBV7-2 to TRBJ2-5; TRBD2 might be the D (6 bases). The sequence derives from a young woman who had been exposed to COVID-19. Sequencing was performed on PBMCs or T cells enriched from blood (not recorded which). The CDR3 coding sequence is TGTGCCAGCAGCTTAACGCGGGTTGGAGGGACCGAGACCCAGTACTTC. Translation: CASSLTRVGGTETQYF.